This T cell receptor beta chain comes out of a study of blood T cell repertoires in COVID-19. For the study at large: Acute and convalescent COVID-19 specimens originated in the United States, Italy and Spain. PBMCs, B-cell-depleted T cells, or T cells were the source of the cDNA or gDNA that made up the material.

As originally analysed: For nucleated cells, counts were estimated from reference gene primer amplification. The assay was immunoSEQ multiplex PCR, and TCRdb's table has in-frame clones only and misses some. Clonal size and the V and J genes are those of that table, whereas D and trimming came from the DNA. The sample carries around 100,000 clones, roughly nine tenths recorded once. Looked up from germline, CDR1 is ENHRY and CDR2 is SYGVKD. Trimming cost V 2 bases and J 7 bases, with 14 bases left between them. CDR3 size: 15 residues. The V gene is TRBV10-3, the J gene TRBJ2-2; possibly TRBD1 for D (6 bases). The sequenced sample was peripheral blood. This clonotype was sampled from a woman over 75 in a cohort sampled during active COVID-19. As DNA, the CDR3 is TGTGCCATCAGTGAGGATTTCAGGGGTGGCGGGGAGCTGTTTTTT. Translation gives CAISEDFRGGGELFF.